The source of this TCR beta chain is a study of PD-L1 blockade in urothelial cancer. This table comes from immunoSEQ multiplex PCR, and its TCRdb copy is limited to in-frame clones, with some not included. Of about 39,000 clones listed, approximately 89% are singletons. Indicated time point: pretreatment peripheral blood. The CDR3 totals 12 residues. The germline CDR1 and CDR2 sequences are SQVTM and ANQGSEA. V lost 6 bases and J lost 3; bases outside the gene matches: 2. The sequence derives from a woman aged 60 to 75 with urothelial cancer. The sequences come from PBMCs, collected around atezolizumab (anti-PD-L1) treatment. The chain is built from TRBV29-1 and TRBJ2-7; TRBD1 matches at 10 bases. CDR3 nucleotides: TGCAGCGTCAGGACAGGGGGCTACGAGCAGTACTTC. Translation: CSVRTGGYEQYF.